This T cell receptor beta chain derives from a study of identical twins. The study's findings and limits: It was out-of-frame TCR alpha sharing in monozygotic twins that models underestimated.

This clonotype has more than one count but fewer than ten. Its target is unknown. V lost 0 bases and J lost 2, with 9 bases in between. CDR3 length equals 14 residues. Per germline, CDR1 DFQATT and CDR2 SNEGSKA (reference sequence). TCRdb called the 5' RACE reads again in MiXCR, with one record for every CDR3 protein. The table has 400,000 to 650,000 distinct CDR3 sequences, 20% to 25% seen once. The same sample was also used in a study of T cells expressing NK-cell markers.

This TCR was recovered from a woman aged 18-29 years in good health. Sequences were obtained from CD4+ T cells sorted from blood. The rearrangement joins TRBV20-1 to TRBJ2-3; D is uncertain. In DNA, the CDR3 is TGCAGTGCTAGAGATGGGCTTCACACAGATACGCAGTATTTT. It is translated as CSARDGLHTDTQYF.